These 16 T cell receptor beta chains were sequenced from one sample in a study of cytomegalovirus exposure and HLA in healthy donors (dated by TCRdb to about 2017). Library preparation was by the immunoSEQ multiplex PCR assay. A mixture of 60 forward primers for TCR Vbeta segments and 13 reverse primers for TCR Jbeta segments was used in the multiplex PCR. TCRdb retrieved this table from immuneACCESS and kept in-frame rearrangements only. Not all clones are present; in checked studies, unresolved V genes account for under half, and no reason is known for the remainder. The sample table contains fewer than 200,000 clones; only one count was recorded for more than 70% of them. The ten largest clonotypes hold roughly 1.4% of the sample. Sequencing input: PBMCs. Receptors originate from a man between 60 and 75 years old in good health and CMV-seronegative.

The V call is TRBV30, the J call TRBJ1-2; the D gene is possibly TRBD1 (5 bases). CDR1 and CDR2 from the germline V gene are GTSNPN and SVGIG (reference sequence). CDR3 length: 13 residues. V shed 2 bases and J shed 4 bases, with 11 bases lying between them. DNA of the CDR3: TGTGCCTGGAGTTTGGGCGGGGGCTATGGCTACACCTTC. This gives the protein CAWSLGGGYGYTF.

This chain joins TRBV28 and TRBJ1-2; D is unresolved. This CDR3 has 14 residues. Trimming left V 1 base short and J 7 bases short, with 13 bases between. The germline V gene encodes CDR1 MDHEN and CDR2 SYDVKM. This CDR3 is CASSLSPYRFGYTF. In nucleotides, the CDR3 is TGTGCCAGCAGTTTATCTCCTTACCGGTTTGGCTACACCTTC.

This clone was seen more than once but under ten times. DNA of the CDR3: TGTGCCAGCAGGCGTCCTAGCGGGGGTAACAATGAGCAGTTCTTC. Residues: CASRRPSGGNNEQFF. This chain links TRBV28 with TRBJ2-1, with 10 positions matching TRBD2. Germline assignment: CDR1 MDHEN and CDR2 SYDVKM. V was pared by 6 bases and J by 5 bases, with 7 bases of the junction left unmatched. CDR3 length equals 15 residues.

This chain joins TRBV23-1 and TRBJ2-7; TRBD1 matches at 9 bases. TRBV23-1 is labeled an ORF, and its function is uncertain. This CDR3 is built from 17 residues. Trimming cost V 0 bases and J 4 bases; bases outside gene matches: 10. The CDR3 protein is CASSQSIGRDREYEQYF. For the CDR3, the DNA is TGCGCCAGCAGTCAATCGATCGGCCGGGACAGGGAATACGAGCAGTACTTC.

This clone was picked up a small number of times. V gene TRBV5-1 combines with J gene TRBJ1-1; TRBD1 is a possible D gene (5 bases). The V and J ends lost 6 bases and 0 bases respectively, with 12 bases between them. Germline CDR1 and CDR2: SGHRS and YFSETQ. The CDR3 is made up of 14 amino acids. This CDR3 is CASMFDSMNTEAFF. CDR3 nucleotide sequence: TGCGCCAGCATGTTCGACAGCATGAACACTGAAGCTTTCTTT.

The chain combines TRBV7-2 with TRBJ1-3, with 8 bases that match TRBD1. Trimming took 10 bases from V and 0 from J; bases not matched to a gene: 5. The CDR3 extends over 14 amino acids. Germline V lookup: CDR1 SGHTA, CDR2 FQGNSA. The CDR3 protein is CATGTGNSGNTIYF. DNA of the CDR3: TGTGCCACCGGGACAGGAAACTCTGGAAACACCATATATTTT.

This chain joins TRBV6-5 and TRBJ1-6; weak D call: TRBD1 (6 bases). The V gene's germline CDR1 is MNHEY and CDR2 SVGAGI. V lost 6 bases, J lost 10 bases, and 16 bases lay in between. CDR3 size: 14 residues. CDR3 sequence: CASSTDRSGSPLHF. The CDR3 nucleotides read TGTGCCAGCAGCACCGACAGGTCGGGCTCACCCCTCCACTTT.

This chain joins TRBV2 and TRBJ2-5; D is perhaps TRBD2 (5 bases). The better agreement between TRBJ2-7 and the DNA end casts doubt on the J call. The CDR3 consists of 15 residues. Germline V lookup: CDR1 SNHLY, CDR2 FYNNEI. The CDR3 DNA follows: TGTGCCAGCAGTGAAGCCAACGGGATGCTCTACGAGCAGTACTTC. It codes for CASSEANGMLYEQYF.

CDR3 sequence reads: CASSQGGRAPDTQYF. The DNA of the CDR3 is TGCGCCAGCAGCCAAGGTGGGAGGGCCCCAGATACGCAGTATTTT. The V and J genes are TRBV4-1 and TRBJ2-3; 7 nucleotides agree with TRBD2. Germline V gives CDR1 MGHRA, CDR2 YSYEKL. V was clipped by 1 base and J by 4 bases; unmatched bases: 5. There are 15 residues in the CDR3.

The V and J genes are TRBV21-1 and TRBJ1-3; the table's D gene call, TRBD1, was not cross checked with the DNA. TRBV21-1 is termed a pseudogene. This CDR3 comprises 16 residues. The CDR3 DNA reads TGTGCCAGCAGAGGGGGCAGACCTCCCTCTGGAAACACCATATATTTT. Amino acid sequence: CASRGGRPPSGNTIYF.

The chain combines TRBV5-1 with TRBJ2-5; D is uncertain. CDR3 length equals 12 residues. With 0 bases removed from V and 5 bases from J, the gap between germline ends came to 5 bases. CDR1 and CDR2 (germline): SGHRS, YFSETQ. CDR3: CASSLDAETQYF. In nucleotides, the CDR3 is TGCGCCAGCAGCTTGGACGCGGAGACCCAGTACTTC.

The genes are TRBV19 and TRBJ2-7; 8 positions match TRBD2. The CDR3 runs 14 residues. The J segment lost 2 bases and the V segment lost 5 bases, leaving 5 bases of the junction unmatched. Germline V gives CDR1 LNHDA, CDR2 SQIVND (reference sequence). DNA of the CDR3: TGTGCCAGTAGTTATCGGGGGGGGACCTACGAGCAGTACTTC. It translates to CASSYRGGTYEQYF.

This chain connects TRBV10-3 to TRBJ1-1, with 12 bases aligning to TRBD1. V lost 5 bases and J lost 3; bases outside the gene matches: 4. The germline V gene encodes CDR1 ENHRY and CDR2 SYGVKD. The CDR3 is 15 residues long. The CDR3 DNA follows: TGTGCCATCAGTCCGGGACAGGGGGCGTACACTGAAGCTTTCTTT. It translates to CAISPGQGAYTEAFF.

Here the CDR3 DNA reads TGTGCCAGCAGTGTAATAGGGGTAGAGACCCAGTACTTC. Amino acid sequence: CASSVIGVETQYF. The gene calls are TRBV2 and TRBJ2-5, with D possibly matching TRBD1 (5 bases). V was shortened by 4 bases and J by 4 bases, with 10 bases between the two germline ends. The V gene's germline CDR1 is SNHLY and CDR2 FYNNEI. This CDR3 region has 13 residues.

This chain uses TRBV7-7 with TRBJ1-4, with D perhaps matching TRBD1 (5 bases). V was shortened by 0 bases and J by 4 bases, with 9 bases between the two germline ends. Germline CDR1 and CDR2: SSHAT and FNYEAQ (reference sequence). The CDR3 totals 15 residues. The CDR3 region has the DNA TGTGCCAGCAGCTTAGCGTGGGGGGATAATGAAAAACTGTTTTTT. Translated: CASSLAWGDNEKLFF.

This clone was detected once. The chain uses TRBV9 and TRBJ2-1; D unclear. CDR1 and CDR2 (germline): SGDLS, YYNGEE. V lost 4 bases and J lost 9, with 17 bases in between. The CDR3 length is 14 residues. CDR3 sequence (DNA): TGTGCCAGCAGCCCGCGAATAGATATCGGTGAGCAGTTCTTC. It is translated as CASSPRIDIGEQFF.